What follows are 18 T cell receptor beta chains derived from one specimen sequenced in a study of cytomegalovirus exposure and HLA in healthy donors (dated by TCRdb to 2016 to 2017). Library prep was done by the immunoSEQ multiplex PCR assay. The multiplex PCR relied on a mix of 60 forward primers for TCR Vbeta segments and 13 reverse primers for TCR Jbeta segments. The table was pulled from immuneACCESS by TCRdb, which kept in-frame rearrangements only. Such tables lose some clones; where checked, under half of the loss comes from unresolved V genes, and the rest has no known cause. In this sample the table shows about 98,000 clones, 80% to 90% of which occur a single time. The top ten constitute more than 1.4% of the sample. Sequencing used PBMCs. The receptor set was obtained from a man in his forties or fifties in good health and CMV-seronegative.

Note on this clone: Its ends do not fully match the called genes, so a read error is possible. This sequence joins TRBV5-6 and TRBJ2-7; maybe TRBD2 (7 bases). Per the germline V gene, CDR1 is SGHDT and CDR2 is YYEEEE. CDR3 size: 14 residues. The CDR3 sequence: CASSLFGGLYEQHF. CDR3 DNA sequence: TGTGCCAGCAGCTTGTTCGGGGGGCTCTACGAGCAGCACTTC.

The chain employs TRBV2 and TRBJ2-7; D gene ambiguous. Germline V gene lookup returns CDR1 SNHLY and CDR2 FYNNEI. Trimming removed 1 base from V and 2 bases from J, with 12 bases in between. The CDR3 contains 15 residues. The CDR3 region has the DNA TGTGCCAGCAGTGAAGGTTTGGCCAGAACCTACGAGCAGTACTTC. Its translation: CASSEGLARTYEQYF.

The chain links TRBV4-3 to TRBJ1-4, with no clear D. Germline V CDR1 and CDR2: LGHNA, YSLEER. Trimming cost V 0 bases and J 0 bases, with 5 bases left between them. The CDR3 has 15 residues. The CDR3: CASSQEAATNEKLFF. CDR3 DNA: TGCGCCAGCAGCCAAGAGGCCGCAACTAATGAAAAACTGTTTTTT.

The chain is built from TRBV28 and TRBJ1-6; D perhaps matches TRBD1 (6 bases). In germline, CDR1 is MDHEN, CDR2 SYDVKM. The CDR3 totals 13 residues. Trimming left V 6 bases short and J 5 bases short, with 8 bases between. As DNA, the CDR3 is TGTGCCAGCAGCCAGGGGAATAATTCACCCCTCCACTTT. Translated: CASSQGNNSPLHF.

In DNA form, the CDR3 reads TGTGCCAGCAGCCAAGCGGAGTTGGCTAAGCAGTACTTC. Protein sequence: CASSQAELAKQYF. This chain uses TRBV14 with TRBJ2-7; D call uncertain. From germline, CDR1 is SGHDN and CDR2 FVKESK. V lost 1 base and J lost 8, with 12 bases in between. The length of the CDR3 is 13 residues.

The CDR3 sequence: CASSLGGGREKLFF. CDR3 sequence (DNA): TGTGCCAGCAGCTTGGGCGGGGGCAGGGAAAAACTGTTTTTT. The chain joins TRBV5-4 to TRBJ1-4; perhaps TRBD1 as D (6 bases). Germline CDR1 and CDR2: SGHNT and YYREEE (reference sequence). Trimming left V 0 bases short and J 8 bases short, with 11 bases between. CDR3 size: 14 residues.

The chain recombines TRBV7-9 with TRBJ2-7; D is possibly TRBD1 (5 bases). V was pared by 0 bases and J by 4 bases, with 13 bases between. Germline V gene sequence: CDR1 SEHNR, CDR2 FQNEAQ (reference sequence). This CDR3 comprises 15 residues. The CDR3 DNA reads as TGTGCCAGCAGCTTAGCCAGGGCGGCTAGGTACGAGCAGTACTTC. It is translated as CASSLARAARYEQYF.

This clone has only a few counts. The chain combines TRBV7-2 with TRBJ2-5; D perhaps matches TRBD2 (5 bases). Trimming shortened V by 2 bases and J by 4 bases, and 11 bases separated the two germline ends. CDR1 SGHTA and CDR2 FQGNSA come from the germline V gene. The CDR3 loop spans 14 amino acids. Here the CDR3 DNA reads TGTGCCAGCAGCTTATATTGGACTGGAGAGACCCAGTACTTC. This codes for CASSLYWTGETQYF. Together with reference TRBV7-2 and TRBJ2-5, the CDR3 gives the full variable domain: GAGVSQSPSNKVTEKGKDVELRCDPISGHTALYWYRQSLGQGLEFLIYFQGNSAPDKSGLPSDRFSAERTGGSVSTLTIQRTQQEDSAVYLCASSLYWTGETQYFGPGTRLLVL.

With regard to this clone: Distinct nucleotide sequences in the sample also encode this CDR3. The chain employs TRBV2 and TRBJ1-2; the D is unclear. CDR3 length: 12 amino acids. Per the germline V gene, CDR1 is SNHLY and CDR2 is FYNNEI. The V end was cut by 6 bases, the J end by 4 bases, with 9 bases between. In DNA, the CDR3 is TGTGCCAGCAGCGGAGTGGGCTATGGCTACACCTTC. Amino acid sequence: CASSGVGYGYTF.

V is TRBV5-6 and J is TRBJ2-5, with 14 bases aligning to TRBD2. Trimming took 3 bases from V and 5 from J; bases not matched to a gene: 9. Germline CDR1 reads SGHDT; CDR2 reads YYEEEE. The CDR3 covers 17 residues. The DNA of the CDR3 is TGTGCCAGCAGCTCTATCGGACTAGCGGGGGGTAGGGAGACCCAGTACTTC. Translated, it gives CASSSIGLAGGRETQYF. The full variable domain, with the rest looked up from reference TRBV5-6 and TRBJ2-5, is DAGVTQSPTHLIKTRGQQVTLRCSPKSGHDTVSWYQQALGQGPQFIFQYYEEEERQRGNFPDRFSGHQFPNYSSELNVNALLLGDSALYLCASSSIGLAGGRETQYFGPGTRLLVL.

With respect to this clone: This sample also contains other DNA sequences that code for the same CDR3. The chain uses TRBV5-1 and TRBJ2-2; the match to TRBD1 covers 10 bases. CDR1 is SGHRS and CDR2 is YFSETQ in the germline V gene. The J segment lost 5 bases and the V segment lost 4 bases, leaving 5 bases of the junction unmatched. The CDR3 contains 15 residues. This chain's CDR3 is CASSRGQGGTGELFF. Written as DNA, the CDR3 is TGCGCCAGCAGCCGAGGACAGGGGGGGACCGGGGAGCTGTTTTTT.

The chain recombines TRBV6-9 with TRBJ2-3; 7 nucleotides agree with TRBD1. The CDR3 has 17 amino acids. Trimming removed 5 bases from V and 0 bases from J; junction bases left unmatched: 11. Germline CDR1 and CDR2: MNHGY and SVAAGI. The CDR3 is CASSRTTGPLSTDTQYF. CDR3 nucleotides: TGTGCCAGCAGTAGAACGACAGGGCCACTAAGCACAGATACGCAGTATTTT.

The J gene is TRBJ1-5, the V gene TRBV5-6; a weak D match, TRBD1 (5 bases). This CDR3 spans 13 amino acids. Trimming pared 4 bases from V and 2 bases from J, leaving 7 bases between. The germline V gene encodes CDR1 SGHDT and CDR2 YYEEEE. Here the CDR3 DNA reads TGTGCCAGCAGCCAGGGTGGCAATCAGCCCCAGCATTTT. Its protein product is CASSQGGNQPQHF.

The genes are TRBV5-5 and TRBJ2-7; perhaps TRBD1 as D (6 bases). Germline CDR1 reads SGHKS; CDR2 reads YYEKEE (reference sequence). The CDR3 runs 17 residues. The V end lost 0 bases, the J end lost 4 bases, and 20 bases lay between the germline ends. The CDR3: CASSLAGAASFLYEQYF. Here the CDR3 DNA reads TGTGCCAGCAGCTTGGCAGGGGCAGCCTCCTTTTTGTACGAGCAGTACTTC.

The rearrangement uses TRBV18 and TRBJ1-1; D is uncertain. Germline assignment: CDR1 KGHSH and CDR2 LQKENI. Trimming pared 3 bases from V and 4 bases from J, leaving 6 bases between. This CDR3 contains 12 residues. CDR3 DNA: TGTGCCAGCTCACCCATTAGCACTGAAGCTTTCTTT. It codes for CASSPISTEAFF.

The chain carries TRBV29-1 and TRBJ2-5, with 7 bases lining up with TRBD1. Losses at the gene ends were 7 bases for V and 4 bases for J; bases not matched to a gene: 12. Germline V CDR1 and CDR2: SQVTM, ANQGSEA. This CDR3 is built from 14 residues. The CDR3 sequence: CSGRQGPVRETQYF. In DNA form, the CDR3 reads TGCAGCGGCCGACAGGGCCCGGTTAGAGAGACCCAGTACTTC.

The sample holds a few counts of this clone. The chain uses TRBV27 and TRBJ1-1; a weak D match, TRBD1 (5 bases). The germline V gene has CDR1 MNHEY and CDR2 SMNVEV (reference sequence). The CDR3 totals 14 residues. V was pared by 1 base and J by 5 bases, with 11 bases between. The CDR3 sequence: CASSLWGVQTEAFF. The DNA of the CDR3 is TGTGCCAGCAGTTTATGGGGGGTCCAAACTGAAGCTTTCTTT.

This clone was recorded a few times. V is TRBV7-9 and J is TRBJ2-7; 8 positions match TRBD2. This CDR3 has 14 amino acids. V dropped 4 bases and J dropped 6; count of bases not matched to a gene: 8. The germline gives CDR1 SEHNR, CDR2 FQNEAQ (reference sequence). The CDR3 DNA is TGTGCCAGCAGCTCCGGGACTAGTCGGGGCGAGCAGTACTTC. Its protein is CASSSGTSRGEQYF.